This TCR beta chain was identified in a study of cytomegalovirus exposure and HLA in healthy donors. Study conclusions and caveats: It is likely that the observed cluster of highly shared sequence variants was a sequencing artifact. Researchers catalogued roughly 150 TCR beta chains as cytomegalovirus-associated. The dataset shows that most TCR sequences were rare, while some public TCRs occurred in many donors.

This CDR3 has 15 amino acids. After removal of 4 bases from V and 7 bases from J, the junction contained 10 bases not matched to a gene. Per germline, CDR1 SGHNT and CDR2 YENEEA. The PCR contained 60 Vbeta and 13 Jbeta primers. The protocol was immunoSEQ multiplex PCR, while the TCRdb copy is restricted to in-frame clones and leaves out a portion. The data show tens of thousands of clones, 60% to 70% seen once. Of note for this clone: The antigen remains unidentified.

This TCR came from a woman aged 30 to 39 in good health and CMV-seronegative. The sequenced sample consisted of PBMCs. The chain couples TRBV11-3 to TRBJ1-1, with TRBD1 matching 9 bases. DNA for the CDR3: TGTGCCAGCAGCTCCTGGGGACAGGGTGCGGATGAAGCTTTCTTT. Its protein is CASSSWGQGADEAFF. The variable domain in full, with the rest retrieved from reference TRBV11-3 and TRBJ1-1, is EAGVVQSPRYKIIEKKQPVAFWCNPISGHNTLYWYLQNLGQGPELLIRYENEEAVDDSQLPKDRFSAERLKGVDSTLKIQPAELGDSAVYLCASSSWGQGADEAFFGQGTRLTVV.